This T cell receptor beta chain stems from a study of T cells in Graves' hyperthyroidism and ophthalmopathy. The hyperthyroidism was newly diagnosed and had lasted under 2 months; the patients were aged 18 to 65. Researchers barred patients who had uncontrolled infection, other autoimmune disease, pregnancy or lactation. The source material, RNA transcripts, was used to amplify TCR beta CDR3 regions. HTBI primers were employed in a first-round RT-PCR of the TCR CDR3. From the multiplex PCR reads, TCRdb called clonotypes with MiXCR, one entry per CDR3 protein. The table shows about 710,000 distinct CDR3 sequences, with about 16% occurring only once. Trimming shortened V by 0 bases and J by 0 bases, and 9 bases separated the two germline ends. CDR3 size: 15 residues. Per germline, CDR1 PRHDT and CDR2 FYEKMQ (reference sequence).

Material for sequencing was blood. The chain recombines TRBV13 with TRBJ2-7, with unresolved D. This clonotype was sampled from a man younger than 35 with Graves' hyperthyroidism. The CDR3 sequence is CASSLGASSSYEQYF. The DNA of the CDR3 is TGTGCCAGCAGCTTAGGCGCCTCAAGCTCCTACGAGCAGTACTTC.